This TCR beta chain was recovered during a study of CD8 T cells in ankylosing spondylitis. V lost 6 bases to trimming and J lost 0 bases, with 8 bases between them. Germline V gene lookup returns CDR1 SNHLY and CDR2 FYNNEI. The CDR3 runs 14 residues. This clonotype has ten or more counts. What it binds is not known. MiXCR was run by TCRdb on the 5' RACE reads, yielding one entry per CDR3 protein. The sample consists of fewer than 200,000 distinct CDR3 sequences, roughly 20% of them appearing once. General study points: Reportedly, disease-linked clones are significantly enriched in ankylosing spondylitis patients' matched synovial fluid.

This clonotype was sampled from a male donor aged 5-29 years with ankylosing spondylitis or in good health (not recorded which). The V call is TRBV2, the J call TRBJ2-2; D may be TRBD2 (5 bases). What was sequenced was blood, either unsorted or a sorted T cell fraction (not recorded which). The CDR3: CASSSGANTGELFF. CDR3 nucleotides: TGTGCCAGCAGCTCCGGGGCGAACACCGGGGAGCTGTTTTTT.